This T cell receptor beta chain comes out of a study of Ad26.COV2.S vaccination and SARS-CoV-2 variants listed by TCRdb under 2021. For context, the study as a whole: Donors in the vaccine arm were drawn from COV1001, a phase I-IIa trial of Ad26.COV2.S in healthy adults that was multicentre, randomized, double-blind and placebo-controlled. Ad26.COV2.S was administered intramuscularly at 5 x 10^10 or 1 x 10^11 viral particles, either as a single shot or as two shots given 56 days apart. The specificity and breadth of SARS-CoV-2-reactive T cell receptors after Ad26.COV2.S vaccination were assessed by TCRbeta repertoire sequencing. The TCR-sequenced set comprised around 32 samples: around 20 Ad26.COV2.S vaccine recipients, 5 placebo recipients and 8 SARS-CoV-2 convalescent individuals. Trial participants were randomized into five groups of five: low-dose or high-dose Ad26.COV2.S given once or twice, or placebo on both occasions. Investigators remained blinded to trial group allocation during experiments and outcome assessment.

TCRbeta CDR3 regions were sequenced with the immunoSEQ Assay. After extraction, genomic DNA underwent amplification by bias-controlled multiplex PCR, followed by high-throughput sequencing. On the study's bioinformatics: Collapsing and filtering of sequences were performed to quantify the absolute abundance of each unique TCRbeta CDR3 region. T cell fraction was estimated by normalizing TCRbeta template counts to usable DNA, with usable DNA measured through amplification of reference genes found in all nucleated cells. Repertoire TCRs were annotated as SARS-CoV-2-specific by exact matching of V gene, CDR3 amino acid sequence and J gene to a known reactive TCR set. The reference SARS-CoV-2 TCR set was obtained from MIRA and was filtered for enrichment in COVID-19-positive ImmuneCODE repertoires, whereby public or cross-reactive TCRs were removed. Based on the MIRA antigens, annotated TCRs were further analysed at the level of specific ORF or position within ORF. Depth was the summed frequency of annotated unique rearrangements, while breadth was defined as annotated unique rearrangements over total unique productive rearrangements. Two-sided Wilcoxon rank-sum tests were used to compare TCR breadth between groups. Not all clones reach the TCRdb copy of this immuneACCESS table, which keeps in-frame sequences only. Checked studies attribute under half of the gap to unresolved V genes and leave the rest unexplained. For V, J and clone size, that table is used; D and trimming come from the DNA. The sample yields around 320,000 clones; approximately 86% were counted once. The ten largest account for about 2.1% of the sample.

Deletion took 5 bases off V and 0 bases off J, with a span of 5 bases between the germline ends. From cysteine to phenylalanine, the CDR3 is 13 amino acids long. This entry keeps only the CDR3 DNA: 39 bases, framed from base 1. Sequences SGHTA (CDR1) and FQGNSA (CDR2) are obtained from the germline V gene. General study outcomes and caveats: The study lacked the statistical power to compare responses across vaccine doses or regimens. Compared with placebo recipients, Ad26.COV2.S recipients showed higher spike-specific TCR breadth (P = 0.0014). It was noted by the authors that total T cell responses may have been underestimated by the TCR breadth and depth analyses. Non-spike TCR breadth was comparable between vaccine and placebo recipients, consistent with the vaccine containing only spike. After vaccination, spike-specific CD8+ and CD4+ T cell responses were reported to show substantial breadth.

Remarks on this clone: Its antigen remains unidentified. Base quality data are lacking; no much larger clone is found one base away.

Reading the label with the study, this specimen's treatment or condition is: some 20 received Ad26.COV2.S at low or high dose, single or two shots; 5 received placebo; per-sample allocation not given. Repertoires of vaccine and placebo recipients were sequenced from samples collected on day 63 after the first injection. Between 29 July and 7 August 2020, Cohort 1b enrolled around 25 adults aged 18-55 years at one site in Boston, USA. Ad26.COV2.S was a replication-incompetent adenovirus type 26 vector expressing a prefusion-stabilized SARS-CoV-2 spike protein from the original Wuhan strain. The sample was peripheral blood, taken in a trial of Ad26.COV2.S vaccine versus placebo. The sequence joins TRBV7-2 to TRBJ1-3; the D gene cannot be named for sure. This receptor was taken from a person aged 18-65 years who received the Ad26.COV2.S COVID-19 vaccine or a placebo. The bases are TGTGCCAGCAGCGTCTTCTCTGGAAACACCATATATTTT. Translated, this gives CASSVFSGNTIYF.